One sample yielded the 14 T cell receptor beta chains listed below, sequenced in a study of Graves' ophthalmopathy and Graves' hyperthyroidism. RNA transcripts were the source from which TCR beta CDR3 regions were amplified. HTBI primers served in a first-round RT-PCR, which a second-round multiplex PCR followed. MiXCR, run by TCRdb on the multiplex PCR reads, gives a single entry per CDR3 protein. The sample contains about 550,000 distinct CDR3 sequences, under 40% of which appear only once. Sequenced: peripheral blood or thyroid tissue (not recorded which). Every receptor here comes from an adult man with Graves' hyperthyroidism.

V is TRBV30 and J is TRBJ1-4, with unresolved D. V dropped 5 bases and J dropped 5 bases, with 12 bases sitting between them. The length of the CDR3 is 13 residues. From germline, CDR1 is GTSNPN and CDR2 SVGIG (reference sequence). CDR3 sequence reads: CAWETTGNEKLFF. The CDR3 DNA reads as TGTGCCTGGGAGACAACGGGCAATGAAAAACTGTTTTTT.

The rearrangement uses TRBV12-3 or TRBV12-4 and TRBJ2-5, with D possibly being TRBD1 (7 bases). The CDR3 runs to 15 residues. V shed 3 bases and J shed 3 bases, with 14 bases lying between them. The CDR3 DNA sequence: TGTGCCAGCAGTTTTTACGCCAGGGGGGAAGAGACCCAGTACTTC. It yields the protein CASSFYARGEETQYF.

The V and J genes are TRBV12-3 or TRBV12-4 and TRBJ2-7; possibly TRBD1 or TRBD2 for D (6 bases each). V was cut by 1 base and J by 2 bases, with 15 bases left in between. The CDR3 spans 16 residues. The CDR3 here is CASSLGEPGAAYEQYF. The CDR3 coding sequence is TGTGCCAGCAGTTTAGGGGAACCGGGGGCGGCCTACGAGCAGTACTTC.

This chain connects TRBV6-5 to TRBJ1-5; D gene unclear. In germline, CDR1 is MNHEY, CDR2 SVGAGI. The CDR3 runs to 15 residues. Between the trimmed V and J ends, which lost 2 bases and 0 bases, there was a span of 8 bases. This CDR3 is CASSYSLNSNQPQHF. The CDR3 DNA reads as TGTGCCAGCAGTTACAGTCTGAATAGCAATCAGCCCCAGCATTTT.

V is TRBV5-1 and J is TRBJ1-5; D gene uncertain. The CDR3 totals 13 residues. Germline V lookup: CDR1 SGHRS, CDR2 YFSETQ. Deletions cut 4 bases from V and 1 base from J, with 6 bases between. CDR3 nucleotide sequence: TGCGCCAGCAGCAGAACAAGCAATCAGCCCCAGCATTTT. Translated: CASSRTSNQPQHF.

In regard to this clonotype: A read error may be the cause here, since a much bigger clone is one base away. The chain has TRBV2 and TRBJ1-1; D gene unclear. Germline CDR1 and CDR2: SNHLY and FYNNEI. V was clipped by 7 bases and J by 8 bases, with 17 bases between them. The CDR3 covers 13 residues. In nucleotides, the CDR3 is TGTGCCAGCACCGAAAGGAGGGCTTACGAAGCTTTCTTT. Its protein product is CASTERRAYEAFF.

V and J are TRBV12-3 or TRBV12-4 and TRBJ2-7, with 9 positions matching TRBD1. The CDR3 extends over 17 amino acids. Trimming at V came to 3 bases and at J to 2 bases, leaving 11 bases not matched to a gene. The CDR3 spells CASSFWPPGQGTYEQYF. The CDR3 nucleotides are TGTGCCAGCAGTTTTTGGCCCCCGGGACAGGGCACCTACGAGCAGTACTTC.

The rearrangement links TRBV20-1 to TRBJ1-2; D gene uncertain. V gave up 3 bases and J gave up 5 bases, with 7 bases separating them. This CDR3 contains 11 residues. The germline V gene has CDR1 DFQATT and CDR2 SNEGSKA (reference sequence). The DNA for the CDR3 is TGCAGTGCTAGTGGGGTTTATGGCTACACCTTC. Protein product: CSASGVYGYTF.

This clonotype was counted many times. V is TRBV9 and J is TRBJ2-7; weak D call: TRBD2 (6 bases). Germline CDR1 and CDR2: SGDLS and YYNGEE. V shed 1 base and J shed 5 bases, with 10 bases lying between them. The CDR3 totals 13 residues. The CDR3 nucleotides read TGTGCCAGCAGCGTAAGACTAGTCGACGAGCAGTACTTC. As protein: CASSVRLVDEQYF.

A word on this clonotype: It may be a read error: a sequence one base away is much more abundant. This chain links TRBV5-5 with TRBJ1-1; tentatively, D is TRBD1 (5 bases). The germline gives CDR1 SGHKS, CDR2 YYEKEE (reference sequence). The CDR3 extends over 15 amino acids. The CDR3 nucleotides read TGCGCCAGCAGCTTGGGGGACGGGGAGGACACTGAAGCTTTCTTT. Its protein is CASSLGDGEDTEAFF.

This clonotype was detected ten times or more. The V call is TRBV27, the J call TRBJ1-6; 8 bases are shared with TRBD1. From germline, CDR1 is MNHEY and CDR2 SMNVEV (reference sequence). This CDR3 has 14 amino acids. The trim removed 4 bases at V and 9 bases at J, leaving 5 bases unmatched. The CDR3 nucleotides read TGTGCCAGCAGTTCGACAGGGGTACTTTCACCCCTCCACTTT. This gives the protein CASSSTGVLSPLHF.

This clonotype was seen ten or more times. The chain recombines TRBV7-9 with TRBJ1-2; D unclear. CDR3 length equals 14 residues. V was cut by 5 bases and J by 3 bases, with 13 bases left in between. From germline, CDR1 is SEHNR and CDR2 FQNEAQ (reference sequence). The CDR3 sequence is CASSPPQQHYGYTF. In DNA form, the CDR3 reads TGTGCCAGCAGCCCTCCCCAGCAACACTATGGCTACACCTTC. Filled out from reference TRBV7-9 and TRBJ1-2, the complete variable domain reads DTGVSQNPRHKITKRGQNVTFRCDPISEHNRLYWYRQTLGQGPEFLTYFQNEAQLEKSRLLSDRFSAERPKGSFSTLEIQRTEQGDSAMYLCASSPPQQHYGYTFGSGTRLTVV.

This clonotype has ten or more counts. The chain joins TRBV6-5 to TRBJ1-1; D not certain. V was cut by 7 bases and J by 1 base, with 7 bases left in between. This CDR3 region has 12 residues. Per the germline V gene, CDR1 is MNHEY and CDR2 is SVGAGI. CDR3 sequence reads: CASTNGNTEAFF. The CDR3 bases are TGTGCCAGCACCAATGGGAACACTGAAGCTTTCTTT.

About this clonotype: This clone may be a read error of a much larger clone one base away. The gene calls are TRBV12-3 or TRBV12-4 and TRBJ1-1; a possible D gene is TRBD1 (5 bases). The CDR3 extends over 15 amino acids. The ends were cut back, 3 bases at V and 6 bases at J, with 17 bases in the middle. This chain's CDR3 is CASSFDSSRGAEAFF. DNA for the CDR3: TGTGCCAGCAGTTTCGATTCCTCGAGAGGGGCTGAAGCTTTCTTT.